These 21 T cell receptor beta chains came from one sample sequenced in a study of T cell responses to AZD1222 COVID-19 vaccine. Produced via immunoSEQ multiplex PCR; TCRdb's table is partial and in-frame only. Altogether roughly 77,000 clones are present, more than 85% being singletons, with the ten largest covering approximately 5.2%. This sample comprised peripheral blood, obtained on day 0 of AZD1222 vaccination. The receptor source for this set is an adult in good health.

This sequence joins TRBV7-9 and TRBJ1-1, with D maybe TRBD1 (5 bases). This CDR3 comprises 13 residues. Per the germline V gene, CDR1 is SEHNR and CDR2 is FQNEAQ (reference sequence). V lost 3 bases to trimming and J lost 5 bases, with 10 bases between them. The CDR3 protein is CASSFTGQTEAFF. CDR3 nucleotides: TGTGCCAGCAGCTTTACGGGGCAGACTGAAGCTTTCTTT.

The chain couples TRBV6-5 to TRBJ2-5; the match to TRBD2 covers 10 bases. The CDR3 is made up of 14 amino acids. V was clipped by 6 bases and J by 4 bases; unmatched bases: 5. The germline V gene encodes CDR1 MNHEY and CDR2 SVGAGI. The CDR3 DNA reads as TGTGCCAGCAGGACTAGCGGGTGGGGAGAGACCCAGTACTTC. It codes for CASRTSGWGETQYF.

The CDR3 here is CASSGDPTGELFF. CDR3 coding DNA: TGTGCCAGCAGTGGGGATCCCACCGGGGAGCTGTTTTTT. The chain links TRBV12-3 or TRBV12-4 to TRBJ2-2; unclear D gene. The ends were cut back, 5 bases at V and 4 bases at J, with 8 bases in the middle. CDR3 length equals 13 residues.

The gene calls are TRBV7-2 and TRBJ2-5, with 7 bases aligning to TRBD2. The length of the CDR3 is 15 residues. Germline V gene sequence: CDR1 SGHTA, CDR2 FQGNSA. V lost 5 bases and J lost 3; bases outside the gene matches: 9. The CDR3: CASSLRTSKEETQYF. The CDR3, as DNA: TGTGCCAGCAGCCTGAGGACTAGTAAGGAAGAGACCCAGTACTTC.

The chain uses TRBV20-1 and TRBJ1-4, with TRBD1 matching over 8 bases. V shed 3 bases, J shed 8 bases, and the junction held 14 bases outside the gene matches. Germline CDR1 reads DFQATT; CDR2 reads SNEGSKA (reference sequence). The CDR3 extends over 16 amino acids. Here the CDR3 reads CSASHRGRVGYEKLFF. CDR3 bases: TGCAGTGCTAGTCACAGGGGGAGGGTAGGGTACGAAAAACTGTTTTTT.

CDR3 in amino acids: CASSLAQGGNRNTQYF. CDR3 DNA: TGTGCCAGCAGCTTAGCCCAGGGGGGGAACCGAAATACGCAGTATTTT. V usage is TRBV7-2 and J usage is TRBJ2-3; D tentatively reads TRBD1 or TRBD2 (7 bases each). CDR3 length: 16 residues. Germline CDR1 reads SGHTA; CDR2 reads FQGNSA. Trimming left V 0 bases short and J 7 bases short, with 17 bases between.

The gene calls are TRBV7-2 and TRBJ2-7; D is undetermined. The ends were cut back, 0 bases at V and 5 bases at J, with 8 bases in the middle. This CDR3 spans 13 amino acids. CDR1 is SGHTA, CDR2 FQGNSA, per germline. CDR3 coding DNA: TGTGCCAGCAGCTTAGCGGTGTGGAACGAGCAGTACTTC. This encodes CASSLAVWNEQYF.

The gene calls are TRBV9 and TRBJ1-2, with TRBD1 matching 7 bases. V lost 1 base, J lost 4 bases, and 7 bases stayed unmatched. This CDR3 is built from 15 residues. The germline V gene has CDR1 SGDLS and CDR2 YYNGEE. The CDR3 spells CASSVRGGAVYGYTF. CDR3 sequence (DNA): TGTGCCAGCAGCGTAAGAGGGGGCGCAGTCTATGGCTACACCTTC.

The V call is TRBV6-1, the J call TRBJ1-1; D not resolved. This CDR3 is built from 15 residues. V lost 0 bases and J 3 bases, leaving 11 bases between the germline ends. Germline CDR1 MNHNS, CDR2 SASEGT. CDR3 residues: CASSEAWGRDTEAFF. CDR3 DNA sequence: TGTGCCAGCAGTGAAGCCTGGGGAAGGGACACTGAAGCTTTCTTT.

V and J are TRBV5-1 and TRBJ1-2; D gene ambiguous. In germline, CDR1 is SGHRS, CDR2 YFSETQ. The CDR3 totals 13 residues. The ends were cut back, 0 bases at V and 2 bases at J, with 5 bases in the middle. The CDR3 DNA sequence: TGCGCCAGCAGCTTGGTTATCAACTATGGCTACACCTTC. Its translation is CASSLVINYGYTF.

This chain uses TRBV2 with TRBJ1-6; D is ambiguous. Germline CDR1 reads SNHLY; CDR2 reads FYNNEI. The CDR3 is 15 amino acids. Trimming took off 5 bases at V and 9 bases at J, with 17 bases between the two ends. CDR3 nucleotides: TGTGCCAGCAGTAAACTCGGACTGAGCAGTTCACCCCTCCACTTT. This sequence encodes CASSKLGLSSSPLHF.

The chain is built from TRBV13 and TRBJ2-7, with 8 bases that match TRBD1. The CDR3 contains 13 residues. With 5 bases clipped from V and 9 bases from J, the junction kept 9 bases outside the gene matches. CDR1 is PRHDT and CDR2 is FYEKMQ in the germline V gene (reference sequence). The CDR3 spells CASSPWTGNSQYF. In nucleotides, the CDR3 is TGTGCCAGCAGCCCTTGGACAGGGAACTCGCAGTACTTC.

The V gene is TRBV6-5, the J gene TRBJ1-1; no clear D gene. CDR1 MNHEY and CDR2 SVGAGI come from the germline V gene. Trimming shortened V by 3 bases and J by 1 base, and 6 bases separated the two germline ends. CDR3 length: 13 residues. CDR3 sequence reads: CASSYIRNTEAFF. In nucleotides, the CDR3 is TGTGCCAGCAGTTATATAAGGAACACTGAAGCTTTCTTT.

The chain couples TRBV7-2 to TRBJ1-5, with 7 bases identical to TRBD1. Germline CDR1 and CDR2: SGHTA and FQGNSA. Trimming cost V 5 bases and J 1 base; bases outside gene matches: 5. The length of the CDR3 is 15 residues. CDR3 DNA: TGTGCCAGCAGCCAGGGGGGACAGAGCAATCAGCCCCAGCATTTT. This sequence encodes CASSQGGQSNQPQHF.

J is TRBJ1-4 and V is TRBV19; D perhaps matches TRBD1 (6 bases). Between the trimmed V and J ends, which lost 6 bases and 1 base, there was a span of 12 bases. Germline V CDR1 and CDR2: LNHDA, SQIVND (reference sequence). The CDR3 is 15 amino acids. The chain's CDR3 is CASSRGQLTNEKLFF. CDR3 coding DNA: TGTGCCAGTAGCAGGGGCCAGTTAACTAATGAAAAACTGTTTTTT.

The rearrangement joins TRBV28 to TRBJ1-5; TRBD1 aligns across 8 bases. The CDR3 has 14 amino acids. Looked up from germline, CDR1 is MDHEN and CDR2 is SYDVKM. V was clipped by 4 bases and J by 3 bases; unmatched bases: 2. The chain's CDR3 is CASSSDRVNQPQHF. For the CDR3, the DNA is TGTGCCAGCAGTTCGGACAGGGTCAATCAGCCCCAGCATTTT. Full variable domain (outside the CDR3, taken from reference TRBV28 and TRBJ1-5): DVKVTQSSRYLVKRTGEKVFLECVQDMDHENMFWYRQDPGLGLRLIYFSYDVKMKEKGDIPEGYSVSREKKERFSLILESASTNQTSMYLCASSSDRVNQPQHFGDGTRLSIL.

The chain has TRBV27 and TRBJ2-3; maybe TRBD2 (5 bases). CDR1 and CDR2 from the germline V gene are MNHEY and SMNVEV (reference sequence). The CDR3 has 14 residues. Between the trimmed V and J ends, which lost 4 bases and 5 bases, there was a span of 13 bases. The CDR3 sequence: CASSWAGGQDTQYF. The CDR3 DNA reads as TGTGCCAGCAGTTGGGCGGGCGGCCAAGATACGCAGTATTTT.

V is TRBV28 and J is TRBJ2-1, with 16 positions matching TRBD2. Germline V CDR1 and CDR2: MDHEN, SYDVKM. CDR3 length equals 19 residues. The junction had 11 bases not matched to a gene; V was cut back by 4 bases and J by 5 bases. DNA for the CDR3: TGTGCCAGCAGTTCGGGACTAGCGGGGGGGATGGCCCGCAACAATGAGCAGTTCTTC. Translating gives CASSSGLAGGMARNNEQFF. Filled out from reference TRBV28 and TRBJ2-1, the complete variable domain reads DVKVTQSSRYLVKRTGEKVFLECVQDMDHENMFWYRQDPGLGLRLIYFSYDVKMKEKGDIPEGYSVSREKKERFSLILESASTNQTSMYLCASSSGLAGGMARNNEQFFGPGTRLTVL.

The chain employs TRBV5-1 and TRBJ1-1; no clear D. V was cut by 2 bases and J by 5 bases, with 10 bases left in between. The CDR3 spans 13 residues. Germline values: CDR1 SGHRS, CDR2 YFSETQ. The CDR3 is CASSFIGSTEAFF. CDR3 bases: TGCGCCAGCAGCTTCATAGGGTCGACTGAAGCTTTCTTT.

This rearrangement joins TRBV6-5 to TRBJ1-1, with D possibly matching TRBD1 (5 bases). Germline loops: CDR1 MNHEY, CDR2 SVGAGI. The V and J ends lost 4 bases and 3 bases respectively, with 15 bases between them. This CDR3 is 15 amino acids long. CDR3 loop: CASSSFQDRYTEAFF. For the CDR3, the DNA is TGTGCCAGCAGTTCGTTCCAAGACAGATACACTGAAGCTTTCTTT.

This clone has just a few counts. The CDR3 reads CASSLTETYEQYF. The CDR3, as DNA: TGTGCCAGCAGCTTGACAGAAACCTACGAGCAGTACTTC. V usage is TRBV7-9 and J usage is TRBJ2-7; tentative D call: TRBD1 (5 bases). The germline CDR1 and CDR2 sequences are SEHNR and FQNEAQ (reference sequence). Trimming shortened V by 3 bases and J by 2 bases, and 8 bases separated the two germline ends. The CDR3 extends over 13 amino acids.